The 3 T cell receptor beta chains given below trace back to one sample, sequenced in a study of CD8+CD57+ T cells in acquired aplastic anemia (dated by TCRdb to the late 2010s). Flow cytometry had shown CD8+CD57+ cell expansion in the patients selected for sequencing. Sequencing was carried out with an Illumina HiSeq 2000. Genomic DNA served as template for TCR beta VDJ combination and CDR3 sequence profiling. Using fastp at Q25 and MiXCR, TCRdb reprocessed the public reads and kept productive beta chains. Rows are combined by CDR3 protein, so each entry shows the most common genes and DNA. Here the sample has hundreds of thousands of distinct CDR3 sequences; less than 35% occur a single time. The ten most abundant clones make up less than 0.85% of the sample. The sequenced sample was sorted CD4+, CD8+, or CD8+CD57+ T cells (not recorded which) from PBMCs. Receptor source: a human donor with aplastic anemia.

This clonotype has more than one count but fewer than ten. The J gene is TRBJ2-1, the V gene TRBV25-1; TRBD1 agrees at 9 bases. Germline CDR1 is MGHDK and CDR2 is SYGVNS. The CDR3 loop spans 15 amino acids. The V segment lost 7 bases and the J segment 1 base; nucleotides outside the gene matches: 5. The CDR3 loop is CASTRGTGSYNEQFF. The CDR3 nucleotides read TGTGCCAGCACCCGCGGGACAGGGTCCTACAATGAGCAGTTCTTC.

For this clonotype: At one of its ends the junction is not consistent with the germline gene, which may arise from a read error. The CDR3 DNA sequence: TGTGCCAGCAGACCGGGACAAAGCTATGGCTACGCCTTC. Translation: CASRPGQSYGYAF. The chain couples TRBV2 to TRBJ1-2; D might be TRBD1 (6 bases). CDR1 and CDR2 from the germline V gene are SNHLY and FYNNEI. The CDR3 contains 13 residues. The variable domain in full, with the rest retrieved from reference TRBV2 and TRBJ1-2, is EPEVTQTPSHQVTQMGQEVILRCVPISNHLYFYWYRQILGQKVEFLVSFYNNEISEKSEIFDDQFSVERPDGSNFTLKIRSTKLEDSAMYFCASRPGQSYGYAFGSGTRLTVV.

Comment on this clonotype: Here the CDR3 omits its conserved ending phenylalanine or tryptophan, so a read error is the likely source. The chain recombines TRBV10-2 with TRBJ1-2; no definite D call. V was shortened by 6 bases and J by 0 bases, with 14 bases between the two germline ends. Germline V gives CDR1 WSHSY, CDR2 SAAADI. The CDR3 is 15 amino acids. The DNA of the CDR3 is TGCGCCAGCAGCCAAGACGCAGAAACTAACTATGGCTACACCTGC. Encoded protein: CASSQDAETNYGYTC.